This T cell receptor beta chain was observed in a study of blood T cell repertoires in COVID-19. Across the study: Both acute and convalescent COVID-19 samples were obtained from the United States, Italy and Spain. Sources were T cells, B-cell-depleted T cells, or PBMCs; the material itself was cDNA or gDNA.

In the source study's methods: The assay estimated nucleated cells by amplifying reference gene primers. Profiled with immunoSEQ multiplex PCR; TCRdb holds only in-frame clones, not every one. The V and J calls and clone size were taken over from that table, and D and trimming were inferred from the DNA. The repertoire holds 270,000 or so clones, with 83% as singletons. The TCR comes from a woman aged 50 to 60 who had recovered from COVID-19. The sample taken for sequencing was peripheral blood.

The CDR3 DNA sequence: TGTGCCAGCAGCTTCCGGGACTCTAGCCTCACCGGGGAGCTGTTTTTT. Translated: CASSFRDSSLTGELFF. The chain combines TRBV7-2 with TRBJ2-2; D perhaps matches TRBD2 (6 bases). V shed 3 bases and J shed 4 bases, with 15 bases lying between them. The CDR3 runs 16 residues. Germline values: CDR1 SGHTA, CDR2 FQGNSA.